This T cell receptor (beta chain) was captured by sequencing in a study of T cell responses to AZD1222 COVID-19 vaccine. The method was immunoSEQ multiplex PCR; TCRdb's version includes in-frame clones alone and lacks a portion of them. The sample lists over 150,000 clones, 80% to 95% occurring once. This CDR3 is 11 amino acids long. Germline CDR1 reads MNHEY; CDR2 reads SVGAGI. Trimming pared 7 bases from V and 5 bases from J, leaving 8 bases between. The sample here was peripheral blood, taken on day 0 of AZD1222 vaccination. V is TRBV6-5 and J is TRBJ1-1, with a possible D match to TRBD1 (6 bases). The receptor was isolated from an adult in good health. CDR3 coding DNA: TGTGCCAGCACCGACAGGACTGAAGCTTTCTTT. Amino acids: CASTDRTEAFF.